This T cell receptor (beta chain) emerged from a study of blood T cell repertoires in COVID-19. Produced via immunoSEQ multiplex PCR; TCRdb's table is partial and in-frame only. The top ten hold about 8.6% of the sample, which has about 260,000 clones, approximately 89% seen once. The sample comprised peripheral blood. This receptor was obtained from a middle-aged man with active or convalescent COVID-19.

CDR3 region: CASSLSRAANEQFF. CDR3 nucleotide sequence: TGTGCCAGCAGCTTAAGTCGAGCGGCCAATGAGCAGTTCTTC. The chain carries TRBV7-3 and TRBJ2-1; tentative D call: TRBD2 (5 bases). Between the trimmed V and J ends, which lost 1 base and 6 bases, there was a span of 10 bases. The CDR3 consists of 14 residues. Germline CDR1 reads SGHTA; CDR2 reads FQGTGA. Full variable domain (rest looked up from reference TRBV7-3 and TRBJ2-1): GAGVSQTPSNKVTEKGKYVELRCDPISGHTALYWYRQSLGQGPEFLIYFQGTGAADDSGLPNDRFFAVRPEGSVSTLKIQRTERGDSAVYLCASSLSRAANEQFFGPGTRLTVL.